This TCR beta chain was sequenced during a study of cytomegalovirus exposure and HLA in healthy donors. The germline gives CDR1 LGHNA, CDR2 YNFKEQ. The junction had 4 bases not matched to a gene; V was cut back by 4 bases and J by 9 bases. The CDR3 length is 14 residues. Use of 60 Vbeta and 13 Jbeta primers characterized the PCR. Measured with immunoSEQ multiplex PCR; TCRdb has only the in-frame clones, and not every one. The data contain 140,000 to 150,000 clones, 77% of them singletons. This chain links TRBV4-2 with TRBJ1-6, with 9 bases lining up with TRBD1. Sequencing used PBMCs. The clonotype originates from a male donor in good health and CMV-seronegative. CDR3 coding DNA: TGTGCCAGCAGCCTCGGACAGGGGAGTTCACCCCTCCACTTT. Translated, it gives CASSLGQGSSPLHF.